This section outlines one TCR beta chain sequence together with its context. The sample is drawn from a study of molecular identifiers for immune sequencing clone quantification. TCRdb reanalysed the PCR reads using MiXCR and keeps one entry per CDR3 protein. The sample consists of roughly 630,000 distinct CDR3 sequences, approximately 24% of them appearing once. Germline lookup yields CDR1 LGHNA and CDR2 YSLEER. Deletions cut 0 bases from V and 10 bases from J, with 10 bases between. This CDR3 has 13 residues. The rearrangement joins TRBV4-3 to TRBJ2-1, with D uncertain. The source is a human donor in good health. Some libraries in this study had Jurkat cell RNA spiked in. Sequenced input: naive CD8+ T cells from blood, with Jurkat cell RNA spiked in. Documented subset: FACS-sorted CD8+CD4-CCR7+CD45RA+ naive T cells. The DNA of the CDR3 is TGCGCCAGCAGCCAAGATAAACTGGGCGAGCAGTTCTTC. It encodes CASSQDKLGEQFF.